The 16 T cell receptor beta chains given below trace back to one sample, sequenced in a study of blood T cells in healthy people across ages. The authors ran a second PCR of 7 to 11 cycles using a sample-barcoded 5' primer and a J-beta primer mix. TCRdb reprocessed the 5' RACE reads via MiXCR and lists one record per CDR3 protein. In the table there are 580,000 or so distinct CDR3 sequences, under 55% of which are singletons. Sequenced input: blood. Source of these receptors: a man older than 75 in good health.

The gene calls are TRBV29-1 and TRBJ2-5, with 12 bases matching TRBD2. J was trimmed by 1 base and V by 7 bases; bases with no gene match: 7. CDR1 SQVTM and CDR2 ANQGSEA come from the germline V gene. The CDR3 runs 15 residues. Here the CDR3 reads CSGATSGGIQETQYF. In DNA form, the CDR3 reads TGCAGCGGTGCCACTAGCGGGGGGATCCAAGAGACCCAGTACTTC.

CDR3 nucleotides: TGTGCCAGCAGCTTGTTAGCGGAGGAAGAGACCCAGTACTTC. Translating gives CASSLLAEEETQYF. V usage is TRBV5-6 and J usage is TRBJ2-5; a possible D gene is TRBD2 (6 bases). Germline loops: CDR1 SGHDT, CDR2 YYEEEE. Trimming took 1 base from V and 3 from J, leaving 10 bases between them. CDR3 size: 14 residues.

This clonotype was detected only a few times. The genes are TRBV29-1 and TRBJ2-7, with D perhaps matching TRBD1 or TRBD2 (5 bases each). The CDR3 has 14 amino acids. V gave up 6 bases and J gave up 2 bases, with 17 bases separating them. The V gene's germline CDR1 is SQVTM and CDR2 ANQGSEA. The CDR3 DNA sequence: TGCAGCGTATACACGGACCGGGACCCCTACGAGCAGTACTTC. Translation gives CSVYTDRDPYEQYF.

The chain has TRBV7-2 and TRBJ2-5; possibly TRBD1 for D (6 bases). Gene TRBJ2-7 matches the end of the DNA better, so the J call may be wrong. This CDR3 is built from 13 residues. Germline V gene data show CDR1 as SGHTA and CDR2 as FQGNSA. DNA for the CDR3: TGTGCCAGCAGCCCATGGACAGTCTACGAGCAGTACTTC. Protein: CASSPWTVYEQYF.

The chain is built from TRBV6-2 or TRBV6-3 and TRBJ2-5, with 8 bases matching TRBD2. CDR1 is MNHEY and CDR2 is SVGEGT in the germline V gene. Trimming removed 6 bases from V and 11 bases from J; junction bases left unmatched: 23. The CDR3 covers 17 residues. The DNA of the CDR3 is TGTGCCAGCAGACCCGGACGTACGGGGGGGACGTACAATGAGCAGTACTTC. This translates into CASRPGRTGGTYNEQYF.

This chain connects TRBV5-1 to TRBJ2-7, with TRBD1 as a possible D gene (6 bases). The CDR3 has 14 residues. Germline CDR1 SGHRS, CDR2 YFSETQ. With 3 bases removed from V and 2 bases from J, the gap between germline ends came to 12 bases. The CDR3 is CASSSTGHTYEQYF. The CDR3 DNA reads as TGCGCCAGCAGCTCGACGGGACATACCTACGAGCAGTACTTC.

The rearrangement joins TRBV27 to TRBJ1-2; the D gene is possibly TRBD1 (5 bases). This CDR3 region has 15 residues. V dropped 5 bases and J dropped 4 bases, with 17 bases sitting between them. Germline loops: CDR1 MNHEY, CDR2 SMNVEV (reference sequence). The CDR3: CASSTAGAGGYGYTF. The CDR3 DNA follows: TGTGCCAGCAGTACAGCCGGGGCGGGGGGCTATGGCTACACCTTC.

This clonotype was detected a few times. The CDR3 region is CAISSLAGQETQYF. The CDR3 DNA sequence: TGTGCCATCAGTTCCCTAGCGGGACAAGAGACCCAGTACTTC. This chain joins TRBV10-3 and TRBJ2-5; 9 nucleotides line up with TRBD2. This CDR3 has 14 amino acids. CDR1 ENHRY and CDR2 SYGVKD come from the germline V gene. V lost 5 bases and J lost 2; bases outside the gene matches: 3.

The rearrangement joins TRBV9 to TRBJ2-7; TRBD2 aligns across 13 bases. From germline, CDR1 is SGDLS and CDR2 YYNGEE. The ends lost 4 bases at V and 2 bases at J; junction bases unmatched: 6. The CDR3 covers 16 residues. CDR3 DNA: TGTGCCAGCAGCCCTGGGGGACTAGCGGGGCCCTACGAGCAGTACTTC. It codes for CASSPGGLAGPYEQYF.

This clonotype showed up just a few times. This chain connects TRBV5-1 to TRBJ2-7; 10 bases line up with TRBD1. The ends lost 2 bases at V and 7 bases at J; junction bases unmatched: 6. Per germline, CDR1 SGHRS and CDR2 YFSETQ. The CDR3 is made up of 14 amino acids. The CDR3 DNA reads TGCGCCAGCAGCTTAAGACAGGGGGCGGAGGAGCAGTACTTC. Protein sequence: CASSLRQGAEEQYF.

This clonotype was counted between two and nine times. The rearrangement uses TRBV7-9 and TRBJ2-3, with D perhaps TRBD2 (6 bases). Trimming took off 8 bases at V and 2 bases at J, with 14 bases between the two ends. Germline-derived CDR1 and CDR2 are SEHNR and FQNEAQ (reference sequence). The CDR3 loop spans 14 amino acids. Here the CDR3 reads CASVTGTYTDTQYF. In DNA, the CDR3 is TGTGCCAGCGTAACCGGGACTTACACAGATACGCAGTATTTT. The full variable domain, with the rest looked up from reference TRBV7-9 and TRBJ2-3, is DTGVSQNPRHKITKRGQNVTFRCDPISEHNRLYWYRQTLGQGPEFLTYFQNEAQLEKSRLLSDRFSAERPKGSFSTLEIQRTEQGDSAMYLCASVTGTYTDTQYFGPGTRLTVL.

The chain uses TRBV6-5 and TRBJ1-1; TRBD1 aligns across 7 bases. The CDR3 has 14 amino acids. CDR1 MNHEY and CDR2 SVGAGI come from the germline V gene. The J segment lost 6 bases and the V segment lost 0 bases, leaving 4 bases of the junction unmatched. The CDR3, as DNA: TGTGCCAGCAGTTACTCCAACAGGGGCCCTGAAGCTTTCTTT. This codes for CASSYSNRGPEAFF.

This chain connects TRBV4-3 to TRBJ2-3; the match to TRBD2 covers 14 bases. Germline values: CDR1 LGHNA, CDR2 YSLEER. The CDR3 totals 19 residues. V was pared by 4 bases and J by 3 bases, with 12 bases of the junction left unmatched. CDR3 protein: CASSLVTSGGASGTDTQYF. The CDR3 DNA follows: TGCGCCAGCAGCCTCGTGACTAGCGGGGGGGCCAGTGGAACAGATACGCAGTATTTT.

This sequence joins TRBV5-1 and TRBJ1-1; weak D call: TRBD1 (5 bases). CDR1 and CDR2 (germline): SGHRS, YFSETQ. V shed 0 bases and J shed 6 bases, with 12 bases lying between them. The CDR3 is made up of 14 amino acids. For the CDR3, the DNA is TGCGCCAGCAGCTTGGGGACACGAAACCCTGAAGCTTTCTTT. Protein product: CASSLGTRNPEAFF.

V gene TRBV9 combines with J gene TRBJ2-3, with 10 bases fitting TRBD2. Per the germline V gene, CDR1 is SGDLS and CDR2 is YYNGEE. CDR3 length: 16 residues. V lost 4 bases and J lost 1; bases outside the gene matches: 6. The CDR3 reads CASSRRGTSGTDTQYF. The CDR3 nucleotides read TGTGCCAGCAGCCGAAGAGGGACTAGCGGCACAGATACGCAGTATTTT.

About this clonotype itself: A much larger clone lies a single base off, so this may be a read error. V is TRBV6-6 and J is TRBJ2-2; TRBD1 matches at 7 bases. CDR3 length: 12 residues. Looked up from germline, CDR1 is MNHNY and CDR2 is SVGAGI (reference sequence). This chain's CDR3 is CASSNNAGGLFF. As DNA, the CDR3 is TGTGCCAGCAGCAACAATGCAGGGGGGCTGTTTTTT.